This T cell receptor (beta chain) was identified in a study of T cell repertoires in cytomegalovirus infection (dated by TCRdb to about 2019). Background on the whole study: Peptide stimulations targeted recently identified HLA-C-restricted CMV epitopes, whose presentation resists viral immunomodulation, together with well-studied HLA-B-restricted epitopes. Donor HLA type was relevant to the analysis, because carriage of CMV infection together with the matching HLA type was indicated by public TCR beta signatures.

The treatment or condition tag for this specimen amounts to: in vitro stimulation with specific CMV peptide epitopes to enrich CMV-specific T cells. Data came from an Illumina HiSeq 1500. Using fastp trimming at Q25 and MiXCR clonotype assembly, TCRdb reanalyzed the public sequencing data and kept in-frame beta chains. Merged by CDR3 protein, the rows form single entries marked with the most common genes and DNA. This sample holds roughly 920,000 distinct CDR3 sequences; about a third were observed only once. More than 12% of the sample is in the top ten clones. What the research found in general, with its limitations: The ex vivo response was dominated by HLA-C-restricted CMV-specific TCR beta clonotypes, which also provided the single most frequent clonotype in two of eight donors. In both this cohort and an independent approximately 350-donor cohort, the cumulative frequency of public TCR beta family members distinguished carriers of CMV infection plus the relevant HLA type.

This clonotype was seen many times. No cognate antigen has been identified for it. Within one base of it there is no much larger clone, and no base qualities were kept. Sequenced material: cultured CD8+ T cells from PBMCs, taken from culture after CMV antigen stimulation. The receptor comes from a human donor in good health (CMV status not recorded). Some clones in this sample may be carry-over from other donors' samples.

The CDR3 here reads CASSFIGLSTDTQYF. The DNA sequence reads TGTGCCAGCAGCTTTATCGGACTAAGCACAGATACGCAGTATTTT. The sequence links TRBV7-8 to TRBJ2-3; possibly the D gene is TRBD2, per 6 matching bases. The V and J ends are trimmed by 3 bases and 0 bases, leaving 10 bases between them. For CDR1 and CDR2, the germline V gene lists SGHVS and FQNEAQ. From the cysteine up to the phenylalanine, the CDR3 has a length of 15 residues. The read is trimmed to its CDR3 DNA, 45 bases read in frame from base 1.